This TCR beta chain originates from a study of brain T cells in children with intractable seizures. Only cases whose brain tissue showed the highest T cell transcript signatures were sequenced. Points on this clone: Its antigen remains unknown.

The CDR3 is made up of 14 amino acids. In germline, CDR1 is SGHVS, CDR2 FQNEAQ. V was trimmed by 2 bases and J by 4 bases, leaving 8 bases between them. Method: immunoSEQ multiplex PCR; TCRdb's copy keeps in-frame clones and lacks some. The sample lists 60,000 to 65,000 clones, roughly 95% occurring once. Study outcomes and limitations: Pre- and post-surgery blood differed in depth, so pre-surgery absences may be undersampling.

The specimen was peripheral blood, collected at surgery. The sequence was collected from a boy younger than two with focal cortical dysplasia and intractable seizures. The rearrangement uses TRBV7-8 and TRBJ2-2; D is unresolved. The CDR3 DNA is TGTGCCAGCAGCTTAAGAGTGAGCACCGGGGAGCTGTTTTTT. Protein product: CASSLRVSTGELFF. Supplemented by reference TRBV7-8 and TRBJ2-2, the full variable domain reads GAGVSQSPRYKVAKRGQDVALRCDPISGHVSLFWYQQALGQGPEFLTYFQNEAQLDKSGLPSDRFFAERPEGSVSTLKIQRTQQEDSAVYLCASSLRVSTGELFFGEGSRLTVL.